The source of this T cell receptor (beta chain) is a study of blood T cell repertoires in COVID-19. Background on the study: The United States, Italy and Spain were the sources of the acute and convalescent COVID-19 samples.

This clone was seen just once. In the authors' methods: From reference gene primer amplification, estimates of nucleated cell counts were derived. Only in-frame clones appear in the TCRdb table, and some are missing; sequencing was by immunoSEQ multiplex PCR. V, J and clone size are those of that table, while D and trimming were read from the DNA. The data contain approximately 430,000 clones, 86% of them singletons. Sequences were obtained from peripheral blood. The receptor was derived from a woman in her twenties or thirties with active or convalescent COVID-19.

The CDR3 is CASRYSGREIDEQYF. CDR3 DNA sequence: TGCGCCAGCAGGTATAGCGGGAGGGAGATTGACGAGCAGTACTTC. This rearrangement joins TRBV5-1 to TRBJ2-7; 11 bases map to TRBD2. This CDR3 is built from 15 residues. After removal of 5 bases from V and 5 bases from J, the junction contained 9 bases not matched to a gene. Looked up from germline, CDR1 is SGHRS and CDR2 is YFSETQ.